This T cell receptor (beta chain) is drawn from a study of T cell responses to AZD1222 COVID-19 vaccine. Notes on the study in general: Reportedly, close to half of spike-specific TCRs are directed against unmutated variant regions.

Repertoires were generated with immunoSEQ multiplex PCR, while TCRdb's copy carries only in-frame clones and drops some. The sample includes 120,000 or so clones, 84% of them seen just once. Second doses at about 4 or about 12 weeks were pooled. As concerns this clone: Its antigen is currently unknown.

The V end was cut by 1 base, the J end by 3 bases, with 13 bases between. The CDR3 spans 15 residues. Germline V CDR1 and CDR2: LGHDT, YNNKEL (reference sequence). This clonotype originated in an adult who received the AZD1222 COVID-19 vaccine. The source was peripheral blood, collected 28 days after the second AZD1222 dose. The chain couples TRBV3-1 (or the pseudogene TRBV3-2) to TRBJ2-7; D remains unclear. In nucleotides, the CDR3 is TGTGCCAGCAGCCAAGTTTCGGTCCAGGTCTACGAGCAGTACTTC. It encodes CASSQVSVQVYEQYF.